Following are 18 T cell receptor beta chains from one sample sequenced in a study of blood T cells in healthy people across ages. Next came a second PCR, run for about 7 to 11 cycles, which used a sample-barcoded 5' primer along with a J-beta primer mix. TCRdb used MiXCR to reprocess the 5' RACE reads, holding one entry per CDR3 protein. This sample has fewer than 1 million distinct CDR3 sequences; around 42% occur once, and the top ten carry approximately 20%. Sequencing was carried out using blood. The receptors derive from a man aged 60-69 years in good health.

The sample holds a few counts of this clonotype. The chain employs TRBV6-1 and TRBJ2-1; either TRBD1 or TRBD2 may fit D (5 bases each). Germline CDR1 MNHNS, CDR2 SASEGT. This CDR3 spans 15 amino acids. V dropped 0 bases and J dropped 4 bases, with 10 bases sitting between them. The CDR3 sequence is CASSEAGTGYNEQFF. CDR3 coding DNA: TGTGCCAGCAGTGAAGCGGGGACGGGATACAATGAGCAGTTCTTC.

As concerns this clonotype: A much larger clone lies a single base off, so this may be a read error. The chain combines TRBV12-3 or TRBV12-4 with TRBJ2-7; D may be TRBD1 (5 bases). This CDR3 spans 13 amino acids. Deletions cut 6 bases from V and 2 bases from J, with 11 bases between. CDR3 amino acids: CASRLATAYEQYF. The CDR3 DNA sequence: TGTGCCAGCAGGTTGGCGACAGCCTACGAGCAGTACTTC.

V and J are TRBV14 and TRBJ2-1; D gene ambiguous. This CDR3 is 13 amino acids long. Looked up from germline, CDR1 is SGHDN and CDR2 is FVKESK. Trimming removed 2 bases from V and 4 bases from J, with 6 bases in between. CDR3 bases: TGTGCCAGCAGCCAATGGGGATACAATGAGCAGTTCTTC. Translation gives CASSQWGYNEQFF.

The gene calls are TRBV12-3 or TRBV12-4 and TRBJ2-2; 9 bases line up with TRBD1. There are 15 residues in the CDR3. V shed 5 bases, J shed 6 bases, and the junction held 7 bases outside the gene matches. The CDR3 DNA follows: TGTGCCAGCAGTCCAGGGACAGGGAAGGCCGGGGAGCTGTTTTTT. Translated, it gives CASSPGTGKAGELFF.

V and J are TRBV5-5 and TRBJ1-1, with D tentatively TRBD1 (5 bases). Trimming took off 7 bases at V and 3 bases at J, with 10 bases between the two ends. The germline V gene encodes CDR1 SGHKS and CDR2 YYEKEE (reference sequence). This CDR3 comprises 12 residues. The CDR3 nucleotides are TGTGCCAGCGGGGGATTGGACACTGAAGCTTTCTTT. It is translated as CASGGLDTEAFF.

This chain links TRBV6-5 with TRBJ2-3; no reliable D call. Looked up from germline, CDR1 is MNHEY and CDR2 is SVGAGI. The germline V and J ends were trimmed by 0 bases and 5 bases, with 12 bases remaining between them. The CDR3 contains 15 residues. The CDR3 nucleotides are TGTGCCAGCAGTTACTCGGGTAGGCCGCAAGATACGCAGTATTTT. This sequence encodes CASSYSGRPQDTQYF.

The V call is TRBV20-1, the J call TRBJ2-5, with 7 nucleotides matching TRBD2. There are 13 residues in the CDR3. The V segment lost 5 bases and the J segment 4 bases; nucleotides outside the gene matches: 7. Per germline, CDR1 DFQATT and CDR2 SNEGSKA (reference sequence). CDR3 sequence (DNA): TGCAGTGCTGTGCCCGGGGGGAGAGAGACCCAGTACTTC. Amino acid sequence: CSAVPGGRETQYF.

The chain is built from TRBV20-1 and TRBJ1-2, with TRBD1 identical over 9 bases. V was pared by 0 bases and J by 3 bases, with 5 bases of the junction left unmatched. CDR3 size: 15 residues. Germline CDR1 and CDR2: DFQATT and SNEGSKA (reference sequence). This chain's CDR3 is CSARDPRTGDYGYTF. The CDR3 nucleotides are TGCAGTGCTAGAGATCCCAGGACAGGGGACTATGGCTACACCTTC.

The chain has TRBV2 and TRBJ2-5; TRBD1 matches at 10 bases. The CDR3 spans 14 residues. CDR1 is SNHLY and CDR2 is FYNNEI in the germline V gene. V lost 11 bases, J lost 0 bases, and 6 bases stayed unmatched. CDR3 coding DNA: TGTGCCGGGGGGACAGGGGCCCACCAAGAGACCCAGTACTTC. Translated: CAGGTGAHQETQYF.

V gene TRBV7-2 combines with J gene TRBJ1-1; D is possibly TRBD1 (5 bases). Trimming pared 5 bases from V and 6 bases from J, leaving 13 bases between. Germline CDR1 SGHTA, CDR2 FQGNSA. This CDR3 has 13 amino acids. The CDR3 loop is CASSLGAGAEAFF. The CDR3 coding sequence is TGTGCCAGCAGCCTAGGGGCCGGCGCTGAAGCTTTCTTT.

The chain has TRBV6-4 and TRBJ1-2; D is uncertain. V lost 0 bases, J lost 8 bases, and 16 bases lay in between. This CDR3 region has 15 residues. CDR1 MRHNA and CDR2 SNTAGT come from the germline V gene. The CDR3 protein is CASSDSPGHPSGYTF. For the CDR3, the DNA is TGTGCCAGCAGTGACTCACCGGGTCACCCTTCCGGCTACACCTTC.

The CDR3 protein is CSARRGDTEAFF. The CDR3 bases are TGCAGTGCTCGGAGGGGGGACACTGAAGCTTTCTTT. The rearrangement uses TRBV20-1 and TRBJ1-1; possibly TRBD1 for D (6 bases). The CDR3 extends over 12 amino acids. V gave up 5 bases and J gave up 3 bases, with 10 bases separating them. Germline values: CDR1 DFQATT, CDR2 SNEGSKA (reference sequence).

Details on this clonotype: The junction differs from germline at one of its ends, possibly a read error. The chain couples TRBV7-2 to TRBJ2-5; TRBD2 might be the D (6 bases). The CDR3 runs to 11 residues. Germline loops: CDR1 SGHTA, CDR2 FQGNSA. The CDR3 protein is CASGGGETQNF. CDR3 nucleotides: TGTGCCAGTGGAGGCGGGGAGACCCAGAACTTC.

The V gene is TRBV11-2, the J gene TRBJ2-1, with 8 bases identical to TRBD1. With 5 bases clipped from V and 7 bases from J, the junction kept 13 bases outside the gene matches. CDR1 SGHAT and CDR2 FQNNGV come from the germline V gene. This CDR3 comprises 16 residues. CDR3 nucleotides: TGTGCCAGCAGCCCTACCCCGGACAGGGTCGGAAATGAGCAGTTCTTC. It encodes CASSPTPDRVGNEQFF.

This chain connects TRBV7-8 to TRBJ2-7, with D perhaps being TRBD1 or TRBD2 (6 bases each). V shed 5 bases and J shed 7 bases, with 27 bases lying between them. CDR1 and CDR2 from the germline V gene are SGHVS and FQNEAQ. This CDR3 has 17 amino acids. Here the CDR3 DNA reads TGTGCCAGCAGCCCCCCGAGGAGGGGGTCCTTATACAATGAGCAGTACTTC. The encoded protein is CASSPPRRGSLYNEQYF.

This clonotype was seen a handful of times. V and J are TRBV5-5 and TRBJ2-1; 9 nucleotides align to TRBD2. The J segment lost 6 bases and the V segment lost 6 bases, leaving 7 bases of the junction unmatched. The CDR3 runs to 14 residues. The germline V gene encodes CDR1 SGHKS and CDR2 YYEKEE (reference sequence). CDR3 DNA: TGTGCCAGCAATTCCCAGCGGGGGGCCAATGAGCAGTTCTTC. The encoded protein is CASNSQRGANEQFF. Complete variable domain (other parts from reference TRBV5-5 and TRBJ2-1): DAGVTQSPTHLIKTRGQQVTLRCSPISGHKSVSWYQQVLGQGPQFIFQYYEKEERGRGNFPDRFSARQFPNYSSELNVNALLLGDSALYLCASNSQRGANEQFFGPGTRLTVL.

On this clonotype itself: One end of the junction fails to match germline, which may point to a read error. This rearrangement joins TRBV5-1 to TRBJ2-4; D possibly matches TRBD1 or TRBD2 (5 bases each). This CDR3 has 14 amino acids. Germline CDR1 reads SGHRS; CDR2 reads YFSETQ. DNA of the CDR3: TGCGCCAGCAGGTTGGGGGTAACGGAAAACATTCAGTACTTC. The encoded protein is CASRLGVTENIQYF.

The rearrangement joins TRBV12-3 or TRBV12-4 to TRBJ2-1; 10 bases map to TRBD2. The V and J ends lost 5 bases and 6 bases, in that order; junction bases with no gene match: 7. The length of the CDR3 is 15 residues. Written as DNA, the CDR3 is TGTGCCAGCAGTCCTGGTAGCGGGGGGCGCAATGAGCAGTTCTTC. It yields the protein CASSPGSGGRNEQFF.